What follows are 12 T cell receptor beta chains derived from one specimen sequenced in a study of CD8 T cells in Susac syndrome. When the RNA was reverse transcribed, random hexamers were used with an input of about 0.5 to 1 ug. TCRdb recomputed calls from the immunoSEQ multiplex PCR reads with MiXCR, one row per CDR3 protein. In the table there are 330,000 or so distinct CDR3 sequences, about nine tenths of which are singletons. The sample was CD8+ T cells from PBMCs. These receptors came from a human donor with multiple sclerosis.

The chain uses TRBV7-3 and TRBJ2-3, with 11 bases matching TRBD2. CDR3 length equals 19 residues. Trimming at V came to 5 bases and at J to 0 bases, leaving 13 bases not matched to a gene. Per germline, CDR1 SGHTA and CDR2 FQGTGA. CDR3 nucleotides: TGTGCCAGCAGCACCTCCGGGACTAGCGGTGCCCCTAGCACAGATACGCAGTATTTT. As protein: CASSTSGTSGAPSTDTQYF.

This rearrangement joins TRBV20-1 to TRBJ2-7, with TRBD1 identical over 8 bases. Germline CDR1 is DFQATT and CDR2 is SNEGSKA (reference sequence). V gave up 1 base and J gave up 0 bases; unmatched junction bases: 5. This CDR3 region has 15 residues. The CDR3 nucleotides read TGCAGTGCTAGAGTAGGACAGGGCCACTCCTACGAGCAGTACTTC. Amino acids: CSARVGQGHSYEQYF.

The CDR3 protein is CASSLAGDGYNEQFF. The CDR3 DNA sequence: TGTGCCAGCAGTTTAGCGGGAGATGGCTACAATGAGCAGTTCTTC. The rearrangement joins TRBV28 to TRBJ2-1; 7 bases are a match to TRBD2. The CDR3 extends over 15 amino acids. The germline CDR1 and CDR2 sequences are MDHEN and SYDVKM. Germline trimming cut 2 bases from V and 3 bases from J; bases unmatched to any gene: 4.

J is TRBJ1-2 and V is TRBV7-9; D is undetermined. V was cut by 5 bases and J by 4 bases, with 14 bases left in between. In germline, CDR1 is SEHNR, CDR2 FQNEAQ (reference sequence). The CDR3 has 14 amino acids. CDR3 sequence (DNA): TGTGCCAGCAGCCCAATCACGGAGATCTATGGCTACACCTTC. It encodes CASSPITEIYGYTF.

The chain joins TRBV7-2 to TRBJ1-1, with 12 bases fitting TRBD1. The CDR3 runs to 16 residues. CDR1 and CDR2 from the germline V gene are SGHTA and FQGNSA. V lost 6 bases, J lost 2 bases, and 7 bases stayed unmatched. As DNA, the CDR3 is TGTGCCAGCAGGAGCGGGACAGGGGGCCGAAACACTGAAGCTTTCTTT. This translates into CASRSGTGGRNTEAFF.

CDR3 loop: CAINLREGPNSYNEQFF. The CDR3 nucleotides are TGTGCCATCAACCTTCGGGAGGGCCCCAACTCCTACAATGAGCAGTTCTTC. V usage is TRBV10-3 and J usage is TRBJ2-1; 8 nucleotides align to TRBD2. This CDR3 has 17 amino acids. The junction had 11 bases not matched to a gene; V was cut back by 7 bases and J by 0 bases. Germline loops: CDR1 ENHRY, CDR2 SYGVKD.

CDR3 sequence reads: CSAPPPVDHLHNSPLHF. The CDR3, as DNA: TGCAGTGCCCCGCCCCCCGTTGACCATCTCCATAATTCACCCCTCCACTTT. J is TRBJ1-6 and V is TRBV20-1; D is ambiguous. Trimming cost V 6 bases and J 5 bases, with 23 bases left between them. The CDR3 has 17 amino acids. Germline CDR1 is DFQATT and CDR2 is SNEGSKA (reference sequence).

V usage is TRBV20-1 and J usage is TRBJ1-1; the D is unclear. Germline V gene lookup returns CDR1 DFQATT and CDR2 SNEGSKA (reference sequence). The CDR3 runs 12 residues. V gave up 6 bases and J gave up 1 base, with 9 bases separating them. For the CDR3, the DNA is TGCAGTGCGCCGACTGGGAACACTGAAGCTTTCTTT. It encodes CSAPTGNTEAFF.

This clonotype was detected once. The chain has TRBV6-5 and TRBJ2-3, with TRBD2 matching 9 bases. J lost 6 bases, V lost 0 bases, and 7 bases had no gene match. CDR1 MNHEY and CDR2 SVGAGI come from the germline V gene. The CDR3 runs to 16 residues. CDR3 sequence reads: CASSYSGRGGRDTQYF. CDR3 bases: TGTGCCAGCAGTTACTCGGGGCGGGGGGGCCGTGATACGCAGTATTTT.

This sequence joins TRBV5-1 and TRBJ1-1, with 7 bases lining up with TRBD1. The CDR3 is made up of 15 amino acids. With V trimmed by 0 bases and J by 3 bases, 5 bases remained unmatched. Germline V lookup: CDR1 SGHRS, CDR2 YFSETQ. The CDR3 DNA follows: TGCGCCAGCAGCTTGGGACAGGGTTGGGACACTGAAGCTTTCTTT. Translation: CASSLGQGWDTEAFF. Full variable domain (remainder filled in from reference TRBV5-1 and TRBJ1-1): KAGVTQTPRYLIKTRGQQVTLSCSPISGHRSVSWYQQTPGQGLQFLFEYFSETQRNKGNFPGRFSGRQFSNSRSEMNVSTLELGDSALYLCASSLGQGWDTEAFFGQGTRLTVV.

The CDR3 DNA reads TGCAGTGCTAGGGGCCATAGCAGCCAAGAGACCCAGTACTTC. Its protein is CSARGHSSQETQYF. The V and J genes are TRBV20-1 and TRBJ2-5; no clear D. Looked up from germline, CDR1 is DFQATT and CDR2 is SNEGSKA (reference sequence). The CDR3 has 14 amino acids. V shed 3 bases and J shed 1 base, with 12 bases lying between them.

The chain couples TRBV14 to TRBJ2-7; 7 nucleotides agree with TRBD2. With V trimmed by 6 bases and J by 0 bases, 2 bases remained unmatched. Germline CDR1 and CDR2: SGHDN and FVKESK. The CDR3 totals 13 residues. For the CDR3, the DNA is TGTGCCAGCAGGAGCGGGACCTCCTACGAGCAGTACTTC. Translation: CASRSGTSYEQYF.